Listed below are T cell receptor beta chains from one sample, sequenced in a study of T cells in Graves' hyperthyroidism and ophthalmopathy. TCRdb re-derived calls from the multiplex PCR reads in MiXCR, one entry per CDR3 protein. The sample lists 650,000 to 700,000 distinct CDR3 sequences, around 16% occurring once. Input material: blood. Receptor source: a man aged 50-59 years with Graves' hyperthyroidism. Each CDR3 is given with its conserved first and last residue. D genes are given only for firm matches. The listing skips clone size in some rows; elsewhere it reads once, few, many or a size class.

clone_size	cdr3_length	d_call	j_call	v_call	cdr3_nt	cdr3_aa
many	14	TRBD1	TRBJ2-5	TRBV28	TGTGCCAGCAGCCGTACAGGGGGACCAGAGACCCAGTACTTC	CASSRTGGPETQYF
many	12	.	TRBJ2-7	TRBV6-5	TGTGCCAGCAGTTACGAGGGGCAAGAGCAGTACTTC	CASSYEGQEQYF
.	14	.	TRBJ1-1	TRBV5-1	TGCGCCAGCAGCGGGGGGGGTGGACGGACTGAAGCTTTCTTT	CASSGGGGRTEAFF
few	15	.	TRBJ1-6	TRBV9	TGTGCCAGCAGCACATCGGACGGGCAGCATTCACCCCTCCACTTT	CASSTSDGQHSPLHF
.	17	.	TRBJ1-5	TRBV4-1	TGCGCCAGCAGCCAAGATCTCCGGGGTTCGAGCAATCAGCCCCAGCATTTT	CASSQDLRGSSNQPQHF
.	13	.	TRBJ2-7	TRBV30	TGTGCCTGGAGTTGGGACGGCTCCTACGAGCAGTACTTC	CAWSWDGSYEQYF
.	13	.	TRBJ2-7	TRBV12-3/TRBV12-4	TGTGCCAGCAGTTGGTACAGCTCCTACGAGCAGTACTTC	CASSWYSSYEQYF
.	14	TRBD1	TRBJ1-5	TRBV6-2/TRBV6-3	TGTGCCAGCAGAGGGACAGCAAGCAATCAGCCCCAGCATTTT	CASRGTASNQPQHF
.	16	TRBD2	TRBJ2-3	TRBV30	TGTGCCTGGAGCAGCGGGAGTGGGGTACCCACAGATACGCAGTATTTT	CAWSSGSGVPTDTQYF
many	15	.	TRBJ2-4	TRBV14	TGTGCCAGCAGCCAAGTTGGGGGCGCCGGAGACATTCAGTACTTC	CASSQVGGAGDIQYF
.	15	TRBD2	TRBJ2-7	TRBV5-1	TGCGCCAGCAGCTTGGCCCCGGGAGGGTTCGACGAGCAGTACTTC	CASSLAPGGFDEQYF
few	15	TRBD2	TRBJ2-7	TRBV27	TGTGCCAGCAGTTTACAGCGGGGAAGCGTCTACGAGCAGTACTTC	CASSLQRGSVYEQYF
many	15	TRBD2	TRBJ2-3	TRBV10-3	TGTGCCATCAGTGGGGGACTAGCGGGAGCAGATACGCAGTATTTT	CAISGGLAGADTQYF
many	16	.	TRBJ2-1	TRBV11-2	TGTGCCAGCAGCTTAGGGGGAAGGTTATACTACAATGAGCAGTTCTTC	CASSLGGRLYYNEQFF
many	18	.	TRBJ2-1	TRBV11-2	TGTGCCAGCAGTTTAAACGTGGGGCAGCCTATATCCTACAATGAGCAGTTCTTC	CASSLNVGQPISYNEQFF
few	14	.	TRBJ2-5	TRBV5-6	TGTGCCAGCAGCGGACGGGACGGCCAGAAGACCCAGTACTTC	CASSGRDGQKTQYF
few	15	TRBD1	TRBJ1-2	TRBV2	TGTACCAGCCTTCTACTGCAGGGGGCCCACTATGGCTACACCTTC	CTSLLLQGAHYGYTF
.	14	TRBD1	TRBJ1-1	TRBV5-6	TGTGCCAGCAGCTTAAAACCGGGACAGATTGAAGCTTTCTTT	CASSLKPGQIEAFF
many	14	TRBD1	TRBJ2-2	TRBV7-2	TGTGCCAGCAGTTTTGGACAGGGCACCGGGGAGCTGTTTTTT	CASSFGQGTGELFF
many	14	.	TRBJ2-7	TRBV28	TGTGCCAGCAGTTTGATTGCGGCTACCTACGAGCAGTACTTC	CASSLIAATYEQYF
.	15	TRBD1	TRBJ2-1	TRBV19	TGTGCCAGTAGTATGCTGGCAGGGGGCAAGAATGAGCAGTTCTTC	CASSMLAGGKNEQFF
few	14	.	TRBJ1-6	TRBV11-2	TGTGCCAGCAGCCAGACGGGACAAACCAAGCCCCTCCACTTT	CASSQTGQTKPLHF
few	18	TRBD2	TRBJ2-3	TRBV18	TGTGCCAGCTCACCAGGGCTAGCGGGAGGGCCTGGCACAGATACGCAGTATTTT	CASSPGLAGGPGTDTQYF
many	15	TRBD1	TRBJ2-5	TRBV12-3/TRBV12-4	TGTGCCAGCAGCCGTTTTGGGACAGGGCAAGAGACCCAGTACTTC	CASSRFGTGQETQYF
many	21	.	TRBJ2-1	TRBV5-1	TGCGCCAGCAGCTTGGAATTGCGTAAACCGGGACACTTGAGCTCCTACAATGAGCAGTTCTTC	CASSLELRKPGHLSSYNEQFF
many	16	TRBD2	TRBJ2-7	TRBV12-3/TRBV12-4	TGTGCCAGCAGTCCCTTTAAGAGGGGAGGGCCGTACGAGCAGTACTTC	CASSPFKRGGPYEQYF
once	20	TRBD2	TRBJ2-3	TRBV2	TGTGCCAGCAGTTTAAGGAGGGCCTTCGGGACTAGCGGGAGTGCAGATACGCAGTATTTT	CASSLRRAFGTSGSADTQYF
many	14	TRBD1	TRBJ2-3	TRBV12-5	TGTGCTAGTGGCCCGGACAGGTACACAGATACGCAGTATTTT	CASGPDRYTDTQYF
many	14	TRBD2	TRBJ2-5	TRBV9	TGTGCCAGCAACAAACTAGCGGGAGCTGAGACCCAGTACTTC	CASNKLAGAETQYF
many	16	.	TRBJ1-5	TRBV28	TGTGCCAGCAATATGGGGACGGGGGCAAGCAATCAGCCCCAGCATTTT	CASNMGTGASNQPQHF
many	15	TRBD2	TRBJ2-1	TRBV7-3	TGTGCCAGCAGCTTAGGCGGTAGCGGGAGGAATGAGCAGTTCTTC	CASSLGGSGRNEQFF
.	17	TRBD2	TRBJ2-2	TRBV7-9	TGTGCCAGCAGCGCCAGACTAGCCGGAGGGAACACCGGGGAGCTGTTTTTT	CASSARLAGGNTGELFF
few	14	.	TRBJ2-2	TRBV18	TGTGCCAGCTCACTCAGGACCCCTGGCGGGGAGCTGTTTTTT	CASSLRTPGGELFF
few	12	.	TRBJ1-2	TRBV29-1	TGCAGCGATGGCGGGGCTAACTATGGCTACACCTTC	CSDGGANYGYTF
.	15	TRBD2	TRBJ2-1	TRBV18	TGTGCCGGCTCCTCCACTAGCGGGAGGGTATATGAGCAGTTCTTC	CAGSSTSGRVYEQFF
many	11	.	TRBJ1-6	TRBV6-1	TGTGCCACACAGGGTAATTCACCCCTCCACTTT	CATQGNSPLHF